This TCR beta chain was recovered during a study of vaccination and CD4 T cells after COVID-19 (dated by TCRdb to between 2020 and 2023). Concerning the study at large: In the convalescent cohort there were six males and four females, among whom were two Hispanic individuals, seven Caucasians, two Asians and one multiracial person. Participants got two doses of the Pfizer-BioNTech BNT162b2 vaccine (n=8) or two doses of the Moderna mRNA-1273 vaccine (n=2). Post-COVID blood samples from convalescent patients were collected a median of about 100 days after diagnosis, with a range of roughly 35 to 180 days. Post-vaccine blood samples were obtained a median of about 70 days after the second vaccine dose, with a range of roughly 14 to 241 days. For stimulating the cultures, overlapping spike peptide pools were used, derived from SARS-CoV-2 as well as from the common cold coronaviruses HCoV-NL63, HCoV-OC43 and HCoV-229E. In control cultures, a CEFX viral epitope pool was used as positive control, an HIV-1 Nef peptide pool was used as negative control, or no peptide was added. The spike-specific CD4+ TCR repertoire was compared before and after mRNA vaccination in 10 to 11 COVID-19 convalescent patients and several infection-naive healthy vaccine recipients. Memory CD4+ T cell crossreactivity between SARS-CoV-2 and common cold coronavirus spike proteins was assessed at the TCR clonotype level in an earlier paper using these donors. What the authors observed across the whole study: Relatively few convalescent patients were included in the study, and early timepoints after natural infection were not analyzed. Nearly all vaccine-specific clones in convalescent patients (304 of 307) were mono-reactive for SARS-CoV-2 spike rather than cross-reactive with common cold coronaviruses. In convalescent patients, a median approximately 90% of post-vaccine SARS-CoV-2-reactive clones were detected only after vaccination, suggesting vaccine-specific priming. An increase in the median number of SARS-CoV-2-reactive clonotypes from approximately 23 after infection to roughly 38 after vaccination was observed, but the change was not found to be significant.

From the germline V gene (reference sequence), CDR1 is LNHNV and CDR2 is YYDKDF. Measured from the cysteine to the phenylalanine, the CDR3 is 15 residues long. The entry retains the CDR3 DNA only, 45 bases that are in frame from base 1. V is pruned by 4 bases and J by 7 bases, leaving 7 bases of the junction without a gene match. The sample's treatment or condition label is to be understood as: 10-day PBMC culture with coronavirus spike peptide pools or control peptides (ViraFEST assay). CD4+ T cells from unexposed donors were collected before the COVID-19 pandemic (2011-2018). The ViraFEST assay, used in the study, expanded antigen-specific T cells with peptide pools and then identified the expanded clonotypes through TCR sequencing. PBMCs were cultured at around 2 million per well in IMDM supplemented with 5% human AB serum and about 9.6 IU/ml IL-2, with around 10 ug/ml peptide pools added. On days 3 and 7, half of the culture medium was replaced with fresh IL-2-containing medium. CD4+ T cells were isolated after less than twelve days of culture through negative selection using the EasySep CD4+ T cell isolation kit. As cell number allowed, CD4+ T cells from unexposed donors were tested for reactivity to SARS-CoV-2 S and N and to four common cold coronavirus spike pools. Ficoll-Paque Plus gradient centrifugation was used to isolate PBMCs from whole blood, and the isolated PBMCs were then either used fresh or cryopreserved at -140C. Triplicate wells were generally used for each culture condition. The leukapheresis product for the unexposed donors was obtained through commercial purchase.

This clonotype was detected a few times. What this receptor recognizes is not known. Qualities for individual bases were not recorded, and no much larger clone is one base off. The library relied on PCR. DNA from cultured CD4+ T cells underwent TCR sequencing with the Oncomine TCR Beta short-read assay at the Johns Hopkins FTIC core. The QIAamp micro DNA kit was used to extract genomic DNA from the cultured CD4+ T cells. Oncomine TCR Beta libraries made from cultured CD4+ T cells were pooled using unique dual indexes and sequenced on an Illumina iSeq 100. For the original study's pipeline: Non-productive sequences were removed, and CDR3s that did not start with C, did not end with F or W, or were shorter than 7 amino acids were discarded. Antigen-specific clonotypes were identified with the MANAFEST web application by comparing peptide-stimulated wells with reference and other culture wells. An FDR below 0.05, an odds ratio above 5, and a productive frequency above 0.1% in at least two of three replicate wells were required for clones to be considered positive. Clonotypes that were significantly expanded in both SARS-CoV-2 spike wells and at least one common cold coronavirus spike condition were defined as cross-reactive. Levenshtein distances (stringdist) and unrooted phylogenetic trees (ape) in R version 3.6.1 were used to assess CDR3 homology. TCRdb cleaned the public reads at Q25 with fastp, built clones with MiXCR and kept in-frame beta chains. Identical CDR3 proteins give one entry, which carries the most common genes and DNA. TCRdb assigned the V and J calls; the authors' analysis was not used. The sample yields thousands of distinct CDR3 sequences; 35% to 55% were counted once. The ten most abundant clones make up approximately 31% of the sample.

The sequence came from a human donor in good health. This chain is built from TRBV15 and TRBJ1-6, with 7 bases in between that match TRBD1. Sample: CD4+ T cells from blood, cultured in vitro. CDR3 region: CATSTGDSLNSPLHF. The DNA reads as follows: TGTGCCACCAGCACCGGGGACAGTCTAAATTCACCCCTCCACTTT. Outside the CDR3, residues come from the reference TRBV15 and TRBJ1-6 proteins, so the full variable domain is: DAMVIQNPRYQVTQFGKPVTLSCSQTLNHNVMYWYQQKSSQAPKLLFHYYDKDFNNEADTPDNFQSRRPNTSFCFLDIRSPGLGDTAMYLCATSTGDSLNSPLHFGNGTRLTVT.